Each of the 5 T cell receptor beta chains below was sequenced from the same sample in a study of OX40 agonist ivuxolimab in advanced cancers. The assay was immunoSEQ multiplex PCR, and TCRdb's table has in-frame clones only and misses some. This sample has approximately 78,000 clones, with around 88% found just once. Sequenced material: CD4+ or CD8+ T cells sorted from blood, taken in a trial of the OX40 agonist ivuxolimab. These receptors came from an adult with an advanced solid tumor such as melanoma, head and neck, liver or kidney cancer.

This chain uses TRBV4-3 with TRBJ1-2, with D maybe TRBD1 (6 bases). The germline V gene has CDR1 LGHNA and CDR2 YSLEER. This CDR3 comprises 15 residues. Trimming stripped 5 bases from V and 2 bases from J, with 15 bases between. The CDR3 sequence: CASSRGVSGNYGYTF. The CDR3 nucleotides are TGCGCCAGCAGCAGGGGGGTTTCGGGGAACTATGGCTACACCTTC.

The J gene is TRBJ2-5, the V gene TRBV6-5; unclear D gene. The CDR3 covers 12 residues. V was trimmed by 2 bases and J by 5 bases, leaving 6 bases between them. Germline CDR1 reads MNHEY; CDR2 reads SVGAGI. CDR3 residues: CASSYPKETQYF. The CDR3 DNA is TGTGCCAGCAGTTACCCTAAGGAGACCCAGTACTTC.

V and J are TRBV27 and TRBJ2-7; the match to TRBD1 covers 7 bases. V dropped 10 bases and J dropped 4; count of bases not matched to a gene: 22. Germline loops: CDR1 MNHEY, CDR2 SMNVEV (reference sequence). The CDR3 totals 17 residues. The CDR3 spells CANHAGYPGQWEYEQYF. CDR3 coding DNA: TGTGCCAACCACGCTGGCTATCCGGGACAGTGGGAATACGAGCAGTACTTC.

The genes are TRBV7-9 and TRBJ1-1, with a weak D call TRBD1 (5 bases). There are 12 residues in the CDR3. From germline, CDR1 is SEHNR and CDR2 FQNEAQ (reference sequence). Trimming removed 5 bases from V and 11 bases from J, with 15 bases in between. The CDR3 bases are TGTGCCAGCAGCGACGGGGGTCTTGAGGCTTTCTTT. Translated: CASSDGGLEAFF.

This clone has just one count. This rearrangement joins TRBV30 to TRBJ1-1; D uncertain. Germline CDR1 GTSNPN, CDR2 SVGIG (reference sequence). Trimming shortened V by 0 bases and J by 7 bases, and 9 bases separated the two germline ends. This CDR3 spans 12 amino acids. This CDR3 is CAWSVRRDEAFF. The DNA of the CDR3 is TGTGCCTGGAGTGTAAGGAGAGATGAAGCTTTCTTT.